What follows are 15 T cell receptor beta chains derived from one specimen sequenced in a study of early T cells in non-severe SARS-CoV-2 infection. One entry per CDR3 protein, called by TCRdb with MiXCR from the 5' RACE reads. The profile covers tens of thousands of distinct CDR3 sequences, with about 6.1% appearing a single time and 4.5% to 6% taken by the ten largest. Sample: whole blood, taken at baseline. These receptors came from an adult who was a healthcare worker with PCR-confirmed SARS-CoV-2 infection or an uninfected control (not recorded which).

A few counts support this clonotype. J is TRBJ2-1 and V is TRBV20-1; TRBD2 agrees at 9 bases. The CDR3 has 19 amino acids. Germline V lookup: CDR1 DFQATT, CDR2 SNEGSKA (reference sequence). The V gene end was trimmed by 5 bases and the J gene end by 5 bases; junction bases not matched to a gene: 22. CDR3 coding DNA: TGCAGTGCTGGACTAAGCGGGGGGCTCTTTAGACCCTACAACAATGAGCAGTTCTTC. Its translation: CSAGLSGGLFRPYNNEQFF.

There are many counts of this clonotype. This chain joins TRBV6-5 and TRBJ2-7; D gene uncertain. The CDR3 is made up of 13 amino acids. With 4 bases removed from V and 3 bases from J, the gap between germline ends came to 10 bases. Germline CDR1 and CDR2: MNHEY and SVGAGI. Here the CDR3 reads CASSSHLIYEQYF. The CDR3 DNA is TGTGCCAGCAGTTCCCACTTGATCTACGAGCAGTACTTC.

In DNA, the CDR3 is TGTGCCAGCAGCTCCCTCCCTCCGGGGGGGGAGCAGTTCTTC. Translation: CASSSLPPGGEQFF. V and J are TRBV7-6 and TRBJ2-1, with 8 bases fitting TRBD2. The CDR3 is 14 amino acids. The junction had 9 bases not matched to a gene; V was cut back by 4 bases and J by 10 bases. Germline V gene sequence: CDR1 SGHVS, CDR2 FNYEAQ. Based on the CDR3 plus reference TRBV7-6 and TRBJ2-1, the full variable domain is GAGVSQSPRYKVTKRGQDVALRCDPISGHVSLYWYRQALGQGPEFLTYFNYEAQQDKSGLPNDRFSAERPEGSISTLTIQRTEQRDSAMYRCASSSLPPGGEQFFGPGTRLTVL.

There are a few counts of this clonotype. The chain recombines TRBV29-1 with TRBJ2-5, with D perhaps being TRBD1 or TRBD2 (7 bases each). V dropped 7 bases and J dropped 4 bases, with 13 bases sitting between them. The CDR3 sequence is 12 residues long. The germline V gene encodes CDR1 SQVTM and CDR2 ANQGSEA. CDR3 sequence: CSGAGGGETQYF. CDR3 nucleotide sequence: TGCAGCGGAGCAGGGGGGGGAGAGACCCAGTACTTC.

In its sample, this clonotype was seen a few times. This chain links TRBV5-5 with TRBJ1-1; no clear D. Germline lookup yields CDR1 SGHKS and CDR2 YYEKEE (reference sequence). The V and J ends lost 4 bases and 2 bases respectively, with 12 bases between them. The CDR3 extends over 14 amino acids. CDR3 amino acids: CASSRGVGNTEAFF. CDR3 DNA sequence: TGTGCCAGCAGCCGCGGAGTCGGAAACACTGAAGCTTTCTTT.

This clonotype was counted at least ten times. The genes are TRBV4-2 and TRBJ2-1; 13 nucleotides line up with TRBD2. Germline CDR1 is LGHNA and CDR2 is YNFKEQ. V shed 6 bases, J shed 5 bases, and the junction held 10 bases outside the gene matches. CDR3 length: 17 residues. In DNA, the CDR3 is TGTGCCAGCAGTCGTGACCGGACTAGCGGGGGCCACAATGAGCAGTTCTTC. Its protein is CASSRDRTSGGHNEQFF.

In its sample, this clonotype was seen many times. The rearrangement links TRBV20-1 to TRBJ2-2; 7 bases match TRBD1. The CDR3 consists of 12 residues. The germline CDR1 and CDR2 sequences are DFQATT and SNEGSKA (reference sequence). V lost 5 bases and J lost 5; bases outside the gene matches: 2. For the CDR3, the DNA is TGCAGTGCTGACAGGGTTACCGGGGAGCTGTTTTTT. Amino acids: CSADRVTGELFF.

This chain uses TRBV12-3 or TRBV12-4 with TRBJ2-1; 12 bases fit TRBD1. Losses at the gene ends were 8 bases for V and 4 bases for J; bases not matched to a gene: 9. The CDR3 is 16 amino acids. The CDR3 protein is CASPRRGQGAYNEQFF. Written as DNA, the CDR3 is TGTGCCAGCCCCCGTCGGGGACAGGGGGCTTACAATGAGCAGTTCTTC.

This clonotype has only a few counts. The chain recombines TRBV5-6 with TRBJ2-7; maybe TRBD2 (6 bases). V was shortened by 0 bases and J by 6 bases, with 10 bases between the two germline ends. This CDR3 is 13 amino acids long. Germline-derived CDR1 and CDR2 are SGHDT and YYEEEE. The CDR3 DNA follows: TGTGCCAGCAGCTTGGGACTAGGCGGCGAGCAGTACTTC. As protein: CASSLGLGGEQYF.

The chain employs TRBV6-2 or TRBV6-3 and TRBJ2-3, with TRBD2 as a possible D gene (5 bases). The CDR3 is 15 amino acids. Trimming stripped 6 bases from V and 2 bases from J, with 15 bases between. The germline gives CDR1 MNHEY, CDR2 SVGEGT. The CDR3 here is CASSPPSGFTDTQYF. For the CDR3, the DNA is TGTGCCAGCAGCCCCCCCTCGGGATTCACAGATACGCAGTATTTT.

This clonotype was detected ten times or more. The chain couples TRBV7-9 to TRBJ2-2; 12 positions match TRBD2. J lost 3 bases, V lost 5 bases, and 4 bases had no gene match. The CDR3 covers 16 residues. In germline, CDR1 is SEHNR, CDR2 FQNEAQ (reference sequence). The CDR3 bases are TGTGCCAGCAGCGGCCGACTAGCGGGGGACACCGGGGAGCTGTTTTTT. As protein: CASSGRLAGDTGELFF.

This clonotype has more than one count but fewer than ten. One end of the junction does not line up with germline, which may come from a read error. This chain connects TRBV7-3 to TRBJ1-3; D remains unclear. Germline V gene data show CDR1 as SGHTA and CDR2 as FQGTGA. The CDR3 is made up of 17 amino acids. DNA for the CDR3: TGTGCCAGCAGCTTAAATGTTCCCTCGGCCTCTAGAAACACCATATATTTT. Translation gives CASSLNVPSASRNTIYF.

This clonotype was seen many times. The rearrangement joins TRBV29-1 to TRBJ1-5, with TRBD1 as a possible D gene (5 bases). The V gene lost 4 bases and the J gene lost 3 bases, with 10 bases spanning the gap. The CDR3 is 13 residues long. CDR1 is SQVTM, CDR2 ANQGSEA, per germline. This CDR3 reads CSVGDGFNQPQHF. Written as DNA, the CDR3 is TGCAGCGTTGGGGACGGATTCAATCAGCCCCAGCATTTT.

This clonotype was detected many times. The genes are TRBV12-3 or TRBV12-4 and TRBJ1-1; TRBD1 aligns across 7 bases. The V and J ends lost 5 bases and 6 bases, in that order; junction bases with no gene match: 9. The CDR3 is 14 amino acids. The CDR3 nucleotides are TGTGCCAGCAGTGTACCCGACAGGGAGTCTGAAGCTTTCTTT. It translates to CASSVPDRESEAFF.

This sequence joins TRBV4-3 and TRBJ2-3; 10 bases fit TRBD2. The CDR3 contains 15 residues. Per the germline V gene, CDR1 is LGHNA and CDR2 is YSLEER. The V and J ends lost 4 bases and 7 bases, in that order; junction bases with no gene match: 8. The CDR3 coding sequence is TGCGCCAGCAGCCTACTAGCGGGGATCCCAAATACGCAGTATTTT. Translated, it gives CASSLLAGIPNTQYF.